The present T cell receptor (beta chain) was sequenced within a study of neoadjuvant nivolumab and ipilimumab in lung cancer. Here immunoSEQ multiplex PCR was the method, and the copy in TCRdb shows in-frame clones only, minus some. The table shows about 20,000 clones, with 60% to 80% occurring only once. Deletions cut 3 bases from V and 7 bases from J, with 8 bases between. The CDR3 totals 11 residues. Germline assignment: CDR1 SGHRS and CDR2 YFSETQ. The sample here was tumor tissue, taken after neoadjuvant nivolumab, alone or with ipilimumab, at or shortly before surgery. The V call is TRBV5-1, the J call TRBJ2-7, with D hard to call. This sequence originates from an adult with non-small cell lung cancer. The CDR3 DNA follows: TGCGCCAGCAGCTATTCGGAGGAGCAGTACTTC. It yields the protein CASSYSEEQYF.